This TCR beta chain was identified in a study of cytomegalovirus exposure and HLA in healthy donors. V was trimmed by 4 bases and J by 2 bases, leaving 10 bases between them. The CDR3 has 14 amino acids. Per germline, CDR1 WNHNN and CDR2 SYGVQD (reference sequence). The PCR contained 60 Vbeta and 13 Jbeta primers. Repertoires were generated with immunoSEQ multiplex PCR, while TCRdb's copy carries only in-frame clones and drops some. The table includes almost 90,000 clones, around 84% detected once. This clone was detected a few times. This clonotype originated in a middle-aged man in good health and CMV-seropositive. The rearrangement links TRBV10-1 to TRBJ2-3; D gene unclear. The sample comprised PBMCs. Here the CDR3 DNA reads TGCGCCAGCAGTGTGGGTGGGCCCACAGATACGCAGTATTTT. As protein: CASSVGGPTDTQYF.